This is a list of T cell receptor beta chains from one sample in a study of human T cells and chemical hapten exposure. MiXCR, applied by TCRdb to the RACE reads, yields one record per CDR3 protein. The data hold around 120,000 distinct CDR3 sequences, with 13% observed a single time. Sequenced here: whole blood, sampled in connection with sensitization to the hapten diphenylcyclopropenone (DPC). Source of these receptors: a woman aged 18-29 years with alopecia areata. Some clones in this sample may be carry-over from other donors' samples. Both conserved end residues are part of each CDR3. The D gene is left open where the match is weak. Only some rows state a clone size, as once, few, many or a class for expanded clones.

few,TRBJ2-4,.,TRBV11-3,CASTPRDLAKNIQYF,TGTGCCAGCACCCCCCGGGATCTAGCCAAAAACATTCAGTACTTC
.,TRBJ2-5,TRBD2,TRBV29-1,CSVERGVRAQETQYF,TGCAGCGTTGAACGGGGGGTGCGGGCACAAGAGACCCAGTACTTC
few,TRBJ2-7,TRBD1,TRBV6-6,CASTQGAGTGAYEQYF,TGTGCCAGCACCCAGGGGGCCGGGACAGGGGCCTACGAGCAGTACTTC
many,TRBJ1-5,.,TRBV20-1,CSARQGNQPQHF,TGCAGTGCTAGACAGGGCAATCAGCCCCAGCATTTT
.,TRBJ2-7,TRBD2,TRBV7-2,CASSPRPRASGEQYF,TGTGCCAGCAGCCCCCGACCCCGGGCTAGCGGGGAGCAGTACTTC
.,TRBJ2-3,.,TRBV7-9,CASTHLRWGPSTDTQYF,TGTGCCAGCACCCACCTGCGGTGGGGACCTAGCACAGATACGCAGTATTTT
few,TRBJ2-3,.,TRBV5-4,CASSGLSTDTQYF,TGTGCCAGCTCAGGTTTAAGCACAGATACGCAGTATTTT
few,TRBJ2-2,TRBD2,TRBV29-1,CSVSKRGYTGELFF,TGCAGCGTTAGCAAGCGGGGTTACACCGGGGAGCTGTTTTTT
few,TRBJ2-7,.,TRBV9,CASSVAGESEQYF,TGTGCCAGCAGCGTAGCAGGGGAGAGCGAGCAGTACTTC
.,TRBJ2-3,TRBD1,TRBV28,CASSLSQGARTDTQYF,TGTGCCAGCAGTTTATCCCAGGGGGCCCGAACAGATACGCAGTATTTT
many,TRBJ2-7,.,TRBV3-1,CASSPLLGAYEQYF,TGTGCCAGCAGCCCCTTGCTAGGGGCCTACGAGCAGTACTTC
many,TRBJ2-1,.,TRBV14,CASSWGLEDDEQFF,TGTGCCAGCAGCTGGGGGTTAGAGGACGATGAGCAGTTCTTC
many,TRBJ2-2,.,TRBV7-2,CASSLVPVKGSTGELFF,TGTGCCAGCAGCTTAGTGCCGGTCAAGGGGAGCACCGGGGAGCTGTTTTTT
.,TRBJ2-1,TRBD1,TRBV3-1,CASSFDRANEQFF,TGTGCCAGCAGCTTCGACAGGGCCAATGAGCAGTTCTTC
many,TRBJ2-3,TRBD2,TRBV7-2,CASSLLAGTDTQYF,TGTGCCAGCAGCTTACTAGCGGGGACAGATACGCAGTATTTT
few,TRBJ1-1,.,TRBV7-2,CASSLDTLEAFF,TGTGCCAGCAGCTTGGACACCCTTGAAGCTTTCTTT
many,TRBJ2-2,.,TRBV11-2,CASSRYQVPATGELFF,TGTGCCAGCAGCCGCTACCAGGTCCCGGCCACCGGGGAGCTGTTTTTT
.,TRBJ1-5,.,TRBV7-8,CASSLGSQSNQPQHF,TGTGCCAGCAGCTTGGGCAGTCAAAGCAATCAGCCCCAGCATTTT
.,TRBJ2-7,.,TRBV18,CASSPQTGRYEQYF,TGTGCCAGCTCACCGCAGACAGGGAGGTACGAGCAGTACTTC
.,TRBJ1-6,TRBD1,TRBV6-5,CASSYEGGQGSPLHF,TGTGCCAGCAGTTACGAAGGGGGCCAAGGTTCACCCCTCCACTTT
few,TRBJ2-1,TRBD2,TRBV11-3,CASSIGGDSEEQFF,TGTGCCAGCAGCATCGGGGGGGACTCAGAGGAGCAGTTCTTC
.,TRBJ2-1,TRBD1,TRBV7-9,CASSLGTGVSNEQFF,TGTGCCAGCAGCCTTGGGACAGGGGTTTCGAATGAGCAGTTCTTC